The 10 T cell receptor beta chains given below trace back to one sample, sequenced in a study of early T cells in non-severe SARS-CoV-2 infection. TCRdb called the 5' RACE reads again in MiXCR, with one record for every CDR3 protein. The sample records roughly 100,000 distinct CDR3 sequences, under 15% being singletons. Sequences were obtained from whole blood. The receptor source for this set is an adult who was a healthcare worker with PCR-confirmed SARS-CoV-2 infection or an uninfected control (not recorded which).

This clonotype occurred a few times. V gene TRBV9 combines with J gene TRBJ2-3, with a possible D match to TRBD2 (6 bases). The CDR3 spans 12 residues. The germline V and J ends were trimmed by 5 bases and 5 bases, with 9 bases remaining between them. The germline V gene has CDR1 SGDLS and CDR2 YYNGEE. The CDR3 here is CASSRGEDTQYF. The CDR3 DNA reads TGTGCCAGCAGTCGCGGGGAAGATACGCAGTATTTT.

The J gene is TRBJ1-5, the V gene TRBV30, with D tentatively TRBD1 (5 bases). The CDR3 is 13 residues long. Deletions cut 7 bases from V and 5 bases from J, with 15 bases between. Per germline, CDR1 GTSNPN and CDR2 SVGIG (reference sequence). For the CDR3, the DNA is TGTGCCTTCGACCACCAGGGAGATCAGCCCCAGCATTTT. This codes for CAFDHQGDQPQHF.

This clonotype was seen only a few times. The chain has TRBV7-2 and TRBJ2-5; D gene unclear. CDR1 and CDR2 (germline): SGHTA, FQGNSA. Trimming pared 4 bases from V and 4 bases from J, leaving 10 bases between. The CDR3 sequence is 13 residues long. Written as DNA, the CDR3 is TGTGCCAGCAGCTCTAGGTCTCGAGAGACCCAGTACTTC. Translated: CASSSRSRETQYF.

This clonotype has at least ten counts. V gene TRBV28 combines with J gene TRBJ2-7; no definite D call. Trimming took 10 bases from V and 0 from J, leaving 13 bases between them. The length of the CDR3 is 13 residues. The germline V gene has CDR1 MDHEN and CDR2 SYDVKM. The CDR3 DNA reads TGTGCCAACATATCAGGAAGCTCCTACGAGCAGTACTTC. Amino acid sequence: CANISGSSYEQYF.

This clonotype was recorded at least ten times. The chain links TRBV3-1 to TRBJ2-1, with 11 bases lining up with TRBD2. Germline loops: CDR1 LGHDT, CDR2 YNNKEL (reference sequence). Trimming cost V 4 bases and J 8 bases; bases outside gene matches: 7. The CDR3 has 15 residues. Here the CDR3 reads CASSLGLAGTDEQFF. Here the CDR3 DNA reads TGTGCCAGCAGCCTCGGACTAGCGGGCACGGATGAGCAGTTCTTC.

This clonotype has a handful of counts. The gene calls are TRBV3-1 and TRBJ2-1; 7 bases map to TRBD2. With 0 bases clipped from V and 10 bases from J, the junction kept 12 bases outside the gene matches. The CDR3 runs 16 residues. Germline-derived CDR1 and CDR2 are LGHDT and YNNKEL (reference sequence). CDR3 sequence: CASSQDLTGGWVEQFF. CDR3 nucleotide sequence: TGTGCCAGCAGCCAAGATCTAACGGGAGGTTGGGTCGAGCAGTTCTTC.

At least ten counts were recorded for this clonotype. CDR3 protein: CASTGGRASYNEQFF. CDR3 in DNA: TGTGCCAGCACCGGCGGGAGGGCCTCTTACAATGAGCAGTTCTTC. This chain links TRBV28 with TRBJ2-1; 9 positions agree with TRBD2. Trimming cost V 7 bases and J 4 bases; bases outside gene matches: 8. The germline V gene has CDR1 MDHEN and CDR2 SYDVKM. CDR3 length equals 15 residues.

In this sample, this clonotype turned up many times. This chain uses TRBV6-6 with TRBJ2-7; the match to TRBD1 covers 8 bases. CDR1 MNHNY and CDR2 SVGAGI come from the germline V gene (reference sequence). Unmatched junction bases numbered 13, after V lost 4 bases and J lost 5 bases. The CDR3 is 16 amino acids. The CDR3 DNA reads as TGTGCCAGCAGTTCGAAATATACAGGGGGGCTAGACGAGCAGTACTTC. Its protein is CASSSKYTGGLDEQYF.

This clonotype was seen more than once but under ten times. The chain links TRBV5-1 to TRBJ2-6, with D uncertain. V was pared by 0 bases and J by 12 bases, with 13 bases between. This CDR3 comprises 14 residues. The germline gives CDR1 SGHRS, CDR2 YFSETQ. The CDR3 here is CASSLDTEMGVLTF. The CDR3, as DNA: TGCGCCAGCAGCTTGGATACGGAAATGGGCGTCCTGACTTTC. The entire variable domain, with the rest obtained from reference TRBV5-1 and TRBJ2-6, is as follows: KAGVTQTPRYLIKTRGQQVTLSCSPISGHRSVSWYQQTPGQGLQFLFEYFSETQRNKGNFPGRFSGRQFSNSRSEMNVSTLELGDSALYLCASSLDTEMGVLTFGAGSRLTVL.

This clonotype was seen at least ten times. The V gene is TRBV9, the J gene TRBJ2-3, with 9 bases that match TRBD1. With 0 bases clipped from V and 3 bases from J, the junction kept 2 bases outside the gene matches. Germline V lookup: CDR1 SGDLS, CDR2 YYNGEE. The CDR3 runs to 15 residues. CDR3 residues: CASSVEDRGTDTQYF. CDR3 sequence (DNA): TGTGCCAGCAGCGTAGAGGACAGGGGTACAGATACGCAGTATTTT.